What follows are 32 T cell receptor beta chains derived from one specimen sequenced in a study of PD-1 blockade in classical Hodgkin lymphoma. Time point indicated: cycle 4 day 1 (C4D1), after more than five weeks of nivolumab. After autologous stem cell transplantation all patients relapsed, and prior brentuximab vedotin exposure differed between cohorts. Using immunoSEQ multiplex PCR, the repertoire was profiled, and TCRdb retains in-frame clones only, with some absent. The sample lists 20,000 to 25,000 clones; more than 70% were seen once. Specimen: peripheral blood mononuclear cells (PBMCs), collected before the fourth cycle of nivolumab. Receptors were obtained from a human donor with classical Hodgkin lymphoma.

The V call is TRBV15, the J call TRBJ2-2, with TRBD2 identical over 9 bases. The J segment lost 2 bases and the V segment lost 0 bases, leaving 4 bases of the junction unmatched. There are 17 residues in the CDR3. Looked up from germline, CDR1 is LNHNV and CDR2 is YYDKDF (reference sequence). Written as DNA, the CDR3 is TGTGCCACCAGCAGAGATTTGACTAGCGGAAACACCGGGGAGCTGTTTTTT. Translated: CATSRDLTSGNTGELFF.

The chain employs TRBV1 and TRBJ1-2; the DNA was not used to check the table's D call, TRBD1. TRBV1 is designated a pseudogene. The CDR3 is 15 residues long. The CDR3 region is CTSSQGTGNHYGYTF. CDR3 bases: TGCACCAGCAGCCAAGGTACAGGGAATCACTATGGCTACACCTTC.

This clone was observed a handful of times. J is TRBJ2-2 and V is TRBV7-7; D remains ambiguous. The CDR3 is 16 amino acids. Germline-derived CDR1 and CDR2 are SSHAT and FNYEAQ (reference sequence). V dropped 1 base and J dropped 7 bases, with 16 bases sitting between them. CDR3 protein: CASSLGFGGGDGELFF. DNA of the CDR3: TGTGCCAGCAGCTTAGGGTTCGGTGGCGGAGACGGGGAGCTGTTTTTT.

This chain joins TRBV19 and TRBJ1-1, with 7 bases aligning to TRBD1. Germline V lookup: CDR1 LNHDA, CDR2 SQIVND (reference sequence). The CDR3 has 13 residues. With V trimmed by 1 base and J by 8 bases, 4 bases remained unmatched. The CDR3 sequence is CASSIVIQGEAFF. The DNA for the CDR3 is TGTGCCAGTAGTATAGTCATACAGGGGGAAGCTTTCTTT.

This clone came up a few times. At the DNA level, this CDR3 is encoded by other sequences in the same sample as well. The CDR3 region has the DNA TGTGCCAGCAGTGTTGGGAGCTCCTACGAGCAGTACTTC. It is translated as CASSVGSSYEQYF. V and J are TRBV6-1 and TRBJ2-7, with D possibly TRBD2 on 5 matching bases. Germline CDR1 and CDR2: MNHNS and SASEGT. This CDR3 contains 13 residues. V lost 4 bases, J lost 0 bases, and 7 bases lay in between.

For the CDR3, the DNA is TGTGCCAGCAGCTTCCAGACTAGCGGAGTCGAGCATGCCTACGAGCAGTACTTC. This codes for CASSFQTSGVEHAYEQYF. This chain uses TRBV7-9 with TRBJ2-7; 9 bases are shared with TRBD2. The CDR3 totals 18 residues. Per germline, CDR1 SEHNR and CDR2 FQNEAQ (reference sequence). Trimming removed 3 bases from V and 2 bases from J; junction bases left unmatched: 14.

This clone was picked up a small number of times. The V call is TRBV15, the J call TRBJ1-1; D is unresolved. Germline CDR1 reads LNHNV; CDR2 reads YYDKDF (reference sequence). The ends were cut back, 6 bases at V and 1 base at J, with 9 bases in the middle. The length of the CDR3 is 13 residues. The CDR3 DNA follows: TGTGCCACCAGTTGGGGAGCGAACACTGAAGCTTTCTTT. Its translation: CATSWGANTEAFF.

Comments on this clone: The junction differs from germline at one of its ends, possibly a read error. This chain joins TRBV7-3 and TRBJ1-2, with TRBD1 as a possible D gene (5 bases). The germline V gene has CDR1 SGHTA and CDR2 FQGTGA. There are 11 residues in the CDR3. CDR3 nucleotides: TGTGCCAGCAGCTTAGAACGGGACTTGTCCTTC. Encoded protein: CASSLERDLSF. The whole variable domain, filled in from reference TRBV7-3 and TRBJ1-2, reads GAGVSQTPSNKVTEKGKYVELRCDPISGHTALYWYRQSLGQGPEFLIYFQGTGAADDSGLPNDRFFAVRPEGSVSTLKIQRTERGDSAVYLCASSLERDLSFGSGTRLTVV.

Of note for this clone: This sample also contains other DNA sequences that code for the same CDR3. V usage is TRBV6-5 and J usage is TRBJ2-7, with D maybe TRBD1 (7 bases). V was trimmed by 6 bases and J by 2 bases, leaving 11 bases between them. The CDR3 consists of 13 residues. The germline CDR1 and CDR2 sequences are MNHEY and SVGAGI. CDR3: CASRRDRTYEQYF. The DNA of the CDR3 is TGTGCCAGCAGGCGGGACAGAACCTACGAGCAGTACTTC.

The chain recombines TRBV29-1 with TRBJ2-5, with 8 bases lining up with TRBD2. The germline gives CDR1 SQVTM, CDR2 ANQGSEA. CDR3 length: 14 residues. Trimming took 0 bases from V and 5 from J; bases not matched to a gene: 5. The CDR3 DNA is TGCAGCGTTGAAGATCCGGGGGGGTGGGAGACCCAGTACTTC. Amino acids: CSVEDPGGWETQYF.

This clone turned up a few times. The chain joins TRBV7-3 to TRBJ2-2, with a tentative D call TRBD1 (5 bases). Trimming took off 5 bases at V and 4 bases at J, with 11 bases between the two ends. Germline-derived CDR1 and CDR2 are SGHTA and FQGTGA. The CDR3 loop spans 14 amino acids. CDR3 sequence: CASSQQGRTGELFF. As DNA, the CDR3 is TGTGCCAGCAGCCAGCAGGGCCGCACCGGGGAGCTGTTTTTT.

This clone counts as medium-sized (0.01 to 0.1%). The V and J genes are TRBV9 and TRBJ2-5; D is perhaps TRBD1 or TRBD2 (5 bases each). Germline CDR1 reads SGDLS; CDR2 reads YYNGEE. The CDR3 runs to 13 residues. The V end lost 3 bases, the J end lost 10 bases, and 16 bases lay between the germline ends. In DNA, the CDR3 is TGTGCCAGCAGCGAGGGACCCCCCTGGAACCAGTACTTC. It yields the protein CASSEGPPWNQYF. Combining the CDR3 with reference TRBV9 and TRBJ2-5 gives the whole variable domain DSGVTQTPKHLITATGQRVTLRCSPRSGDLSVYWYQQSLDQGLQFLIQYYNGEERAKGNILERFSAQQFPDLHSELNLSSLELGDSALYFCASSEGPPWNQYFGPGTRLLVL.

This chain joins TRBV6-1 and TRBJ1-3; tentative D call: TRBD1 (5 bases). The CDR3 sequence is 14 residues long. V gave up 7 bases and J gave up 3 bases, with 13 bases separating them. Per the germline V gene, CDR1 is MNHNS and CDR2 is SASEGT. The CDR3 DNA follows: TGTGCCAGCACCTTGGGGCCTCTTGGAAACACCATATATTTT. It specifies CASTLGPLGNTIYF.

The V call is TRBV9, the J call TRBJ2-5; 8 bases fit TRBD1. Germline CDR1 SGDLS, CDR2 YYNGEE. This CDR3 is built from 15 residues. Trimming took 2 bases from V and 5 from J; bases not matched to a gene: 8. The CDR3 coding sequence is TGTGCCAGCAGCGTCAGGGGGCGGCAAACCGAGACCCAGTACTTC. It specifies CASSVRGRQTETQYF.

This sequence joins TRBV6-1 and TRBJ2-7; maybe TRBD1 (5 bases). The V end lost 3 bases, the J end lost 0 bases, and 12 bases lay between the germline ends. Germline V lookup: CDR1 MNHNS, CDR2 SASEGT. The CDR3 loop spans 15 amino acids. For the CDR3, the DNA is TGTGCCAGCAGTGAGGCTACAGGAATCTCCTACGAGCAGTACTTC. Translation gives CASSEATGISYEQYF.

The CDR3 spells CASSPRQLSGNTIYF. Here the CDR3 DNA reads TGTGCCAGCTCACCACGACAGCTCTCTGGAAACACCATATATTTT. This chain uses TRBV18 with TRBJ1-3; possibly TRBD1 for D (5 bases). The CDR3 has 15 amino acids. Germline V CDR1 and CDR2: KGHSH, LQKENI. V gave up 1 base and J gave up 0 bases, with 7 bases separating them. Together with reference TRBV18 and TRBJ1-3, the CDR3 gives the full variable domain: NAGVMQNPRHLVRRRGQEARLRCSPMKGHSHVYWYRQLPEEGLKFMVYLQKENIIDESGMPKERFSAEFPKEGPSILRIQQVVRGDSAAYFCASSPRQLSGNTIYFGEGSWLTVV.

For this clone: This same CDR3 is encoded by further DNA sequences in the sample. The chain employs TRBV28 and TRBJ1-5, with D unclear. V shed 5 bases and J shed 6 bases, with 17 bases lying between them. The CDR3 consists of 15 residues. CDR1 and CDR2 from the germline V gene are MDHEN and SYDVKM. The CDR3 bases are TGTGCCAGCAGTCCCCGAGGGAGCTGGGGTCAGCCCCAGCATTTT. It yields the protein CASSPRGSWGQPQHF.

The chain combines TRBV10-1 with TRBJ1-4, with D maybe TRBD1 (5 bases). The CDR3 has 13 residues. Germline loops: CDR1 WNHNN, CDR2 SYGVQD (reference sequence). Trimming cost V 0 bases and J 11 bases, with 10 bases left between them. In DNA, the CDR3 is TGCGCCAGCAGTGAGTCCAGGGCAATGAAACTGTTTTTT. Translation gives CASSESRAMKLFF.

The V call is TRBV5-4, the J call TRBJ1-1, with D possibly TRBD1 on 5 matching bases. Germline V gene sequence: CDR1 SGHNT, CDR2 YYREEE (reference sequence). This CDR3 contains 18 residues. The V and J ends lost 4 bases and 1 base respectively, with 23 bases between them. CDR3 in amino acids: CASSPRVLRGRTNTEAFF. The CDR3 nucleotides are TGTGCCAGCAGCCCCCGGGTTCTTAGGGGCCGGACGAACACTGAAGCTTTCTTT.

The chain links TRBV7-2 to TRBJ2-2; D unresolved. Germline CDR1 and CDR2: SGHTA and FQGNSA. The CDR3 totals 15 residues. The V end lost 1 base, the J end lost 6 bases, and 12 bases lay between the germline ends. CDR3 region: CASSLVSGVSGELFF. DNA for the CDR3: TGTGCCAGCAGCTTAGTTAGTGGTGTTTCCGGGGAGCTGTTTTTT.

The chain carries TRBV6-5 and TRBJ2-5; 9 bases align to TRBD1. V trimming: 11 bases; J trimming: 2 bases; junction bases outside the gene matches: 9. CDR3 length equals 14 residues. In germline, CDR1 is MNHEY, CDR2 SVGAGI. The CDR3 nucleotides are TGTGCCTCCAAGGACAGGGGCCTGCAAGAGACCCAGTACTTC. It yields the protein CASKDRGLQETQYF.

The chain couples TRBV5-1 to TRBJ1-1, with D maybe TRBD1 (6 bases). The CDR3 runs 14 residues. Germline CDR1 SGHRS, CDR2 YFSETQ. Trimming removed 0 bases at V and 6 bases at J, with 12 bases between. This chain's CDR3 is CASSLGGGGSEAFF. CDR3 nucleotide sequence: TGCGCCAGCAGCTTGGGAGGAGGGGGGTCTGAAGCTTTCTTT.

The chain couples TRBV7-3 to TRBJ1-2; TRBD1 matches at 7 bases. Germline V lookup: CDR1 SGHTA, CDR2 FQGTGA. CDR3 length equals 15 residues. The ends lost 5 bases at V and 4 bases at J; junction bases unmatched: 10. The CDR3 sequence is CASSPRQGWIYGYTF. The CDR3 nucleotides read TGTGCCAGCAGCCCCCGACAGGGTTGGATCTATGGCTACACCTTC. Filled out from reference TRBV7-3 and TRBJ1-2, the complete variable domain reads GAGVSQTPSNKVTEKGKYVELRCDPISGHTALYWYRQSLGQGPEFLIYFQGTGAADDSGLPNDRFFAVRPEGSVSTLKIQRTERGDSAVYLCASSPRQGWIYGYTFGSGTRLTVV.

The CDR3: CASSLGTGDEQYF. In DNA form, the CDR3 reads TGTGCCAGCAGCTTGGGGACAGGGGACGAGCAGTACTTC. V is TRBV5-4 and J is TRBJ2-7; 9 nucleotides agree with TRBD1. The ends lost 0 bases at V and 5 bases at J; junction bases unmatched: 0. Germline assignment: CDR1 SGHNT and CDR2 YYREEE (reference sequence). The CDR3 has 13 residues. Complete variable domain (other parts from reference TRBV5-4 and TRBJ2-7): ETGVTQSPTHLIKTRGQQVTLRCSSQSGHNTVSWYQQALGQGPQFIFQYYREEENGRGNFPPRFSGLQFPNYSSELNVNALELDDSALYLCASSLGTGDEQYFGPGTRLTVT.

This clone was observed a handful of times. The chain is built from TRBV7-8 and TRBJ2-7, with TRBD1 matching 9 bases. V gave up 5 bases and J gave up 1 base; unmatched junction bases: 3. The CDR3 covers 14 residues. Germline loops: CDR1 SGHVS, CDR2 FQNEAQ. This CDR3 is CASSTGGASYEQYF. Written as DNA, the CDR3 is TGTGCCAGCAGCACAGGGGGCGCGTCCTACGAGCAGTACTTC.

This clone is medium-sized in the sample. CDR3 sequence (DNA): TGTGCCAGCAGCAGACTAGCAACAACCTACGAGCAGTACTTC. It yields the protein CASSRLATTYEQYF. The chain combines TRBV6-5 with TRBJ2-7; TRBD2 agrees at 7 bases. The ends lost 6 bases at V and 2 bases at J; junction bases unmatched: 7. Germline CDR1 MNHEY, CDR2 SVGAGI. The CDR3 is 14 amino acids.

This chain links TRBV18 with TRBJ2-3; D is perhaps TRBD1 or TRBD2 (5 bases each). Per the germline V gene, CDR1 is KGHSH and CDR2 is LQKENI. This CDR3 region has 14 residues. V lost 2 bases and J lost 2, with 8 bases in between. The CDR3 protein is CASSPTGPTDTQYF. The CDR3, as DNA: TGTGCCAGCTCACCAACGGGACCCACAGATACGCAGTATTTT.

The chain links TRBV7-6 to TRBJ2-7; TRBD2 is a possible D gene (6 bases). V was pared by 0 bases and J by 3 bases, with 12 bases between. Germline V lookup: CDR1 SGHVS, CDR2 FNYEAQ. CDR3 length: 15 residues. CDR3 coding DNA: TGTGCCAGCAGCTTAGCAGTCGGGGGTTTCTACGAGCAGTACTTC. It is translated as CASSLAVGGFYEQYF.

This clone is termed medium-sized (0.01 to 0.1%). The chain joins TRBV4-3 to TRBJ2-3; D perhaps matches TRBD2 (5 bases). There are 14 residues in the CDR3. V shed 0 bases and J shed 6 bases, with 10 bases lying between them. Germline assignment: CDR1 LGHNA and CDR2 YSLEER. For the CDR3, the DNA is TGCGCCAGCAGCCAAGATCTAACTAGGGATACGCAGTATTTT. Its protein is CASSQDLTRDTQYF.

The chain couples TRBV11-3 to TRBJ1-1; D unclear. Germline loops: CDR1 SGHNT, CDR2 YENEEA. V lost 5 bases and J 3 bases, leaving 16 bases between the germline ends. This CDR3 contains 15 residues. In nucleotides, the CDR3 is TGTGCCAGCAGCCCTGGCGGCCCAGGTCACACTGAAGCTTTCTTT. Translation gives CASSPGGPGHTEAFF.

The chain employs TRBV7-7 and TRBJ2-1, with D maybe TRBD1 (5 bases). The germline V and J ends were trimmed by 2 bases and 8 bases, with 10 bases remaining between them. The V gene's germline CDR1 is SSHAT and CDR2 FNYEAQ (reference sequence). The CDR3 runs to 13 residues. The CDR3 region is CASSLSGSDEQFF. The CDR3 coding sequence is TGTGCCAGCAGCTTATCAGGGTCGGATGAGCAGTTCTTC.

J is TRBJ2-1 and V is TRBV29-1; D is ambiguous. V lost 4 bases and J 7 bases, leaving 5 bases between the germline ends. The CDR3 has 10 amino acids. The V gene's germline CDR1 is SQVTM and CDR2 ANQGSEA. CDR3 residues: CSVAGNEQFF. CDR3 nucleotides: TGCAGCGTTGCGGGTAATGAGCAGTTCTTC.